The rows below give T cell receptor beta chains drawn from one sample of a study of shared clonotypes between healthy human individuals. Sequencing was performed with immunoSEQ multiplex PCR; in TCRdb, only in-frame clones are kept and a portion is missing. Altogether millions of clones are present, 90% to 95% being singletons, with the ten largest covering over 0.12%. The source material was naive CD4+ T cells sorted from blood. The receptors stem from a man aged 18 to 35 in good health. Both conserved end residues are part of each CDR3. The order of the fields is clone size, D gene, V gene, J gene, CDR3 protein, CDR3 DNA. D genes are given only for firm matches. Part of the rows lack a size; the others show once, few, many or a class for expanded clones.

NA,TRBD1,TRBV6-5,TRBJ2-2,CASSYGTGDTGELFF,TGTGCCAGCAGTTACGGGACAGGGGACACCGGGGAGCTGTTTTTT
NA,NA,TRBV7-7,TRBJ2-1,CASSLSGGPWNEQFF,TGTGCTAGCAGCTTATCCGGGGGCCCTTGGAATGAGCAGTTCTTC
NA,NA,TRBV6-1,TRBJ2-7,CASSGQARAYEQYF,TGTGCCAGCAGTGGACAGGCGAGGGCCTACGAGCAGTACTTC
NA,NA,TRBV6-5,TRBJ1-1,CASSYLARREEAFF,TGTGCCAGCAGTTACCTGGCTCGGCGGGAAGAAGCTTTCTTT
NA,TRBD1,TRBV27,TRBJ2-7,CASNFPDRAAYEQYF,TGTGCCAGCAATTTCCCGGACAGGGCCGCCTACGAGCAGTACTTC
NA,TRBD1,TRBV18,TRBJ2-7,CASSPLYGTGQLYYEQYF,TGTGCCAGCTCACCACTGTATGGGACAGGCCAACTGTACTACGAGCAGTACTTC
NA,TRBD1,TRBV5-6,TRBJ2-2,CASSPAGTANTGELFF,TGTGCCAGCAGCCCGGCCGGGACAGCGAACACCGGGGAGCTGTTTTTT
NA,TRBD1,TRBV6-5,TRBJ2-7,CASVKAQGVEQYF,TGTGCCAGCGTAAAGGCCCAGGGGGTAGAGCAGTACTTC
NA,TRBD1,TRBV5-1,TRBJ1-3,CASSSYGDRTSGNTIYF,TGCGCCAGCAGTAGTTACGGGGACAGAACTTCTGGAAACACCATATATTTT
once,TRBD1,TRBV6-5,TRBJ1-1,CASSPRDRLNTEAFF,TGTGCCAGCAGTCCACGGGACAGACTAAACACTGAAGCTTTCTTT
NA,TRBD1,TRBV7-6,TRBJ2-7,CASSPLVGQNYEQYF,TGTGCCAGCAGCCCCCTTGTGGGACAGAATTACGAGCAGTACTTC
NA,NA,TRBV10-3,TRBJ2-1,CAISEWRDNEQFF,TGTGCCATCAGTGAGTGGCGGGACAATGAGCAGTTCTTC
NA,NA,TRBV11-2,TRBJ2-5,CASSPVGGPKETQYF,TGTGCCAGCAGCCCCGTCGGGGGGCCCAAAGAGACCCAGTACTTC
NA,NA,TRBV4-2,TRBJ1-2,CASSQEEGPNYGYTF,TGTGCCAGCAGCCAAGAGGAGGGCCCAAACTATGGCTACACCTTC
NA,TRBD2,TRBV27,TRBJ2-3,CASSKRPPGREKADTQYF,TGTGCCAGCAGCAAGCGCCCCCCAGGGCGGGAGAAGGCAGATACGCAGTATTTT
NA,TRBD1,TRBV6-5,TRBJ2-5,CASSYRTGAETQYF,TGTGCCAGCAGTTACCGGACAGGGGCAGAGACCCAGTACTTC
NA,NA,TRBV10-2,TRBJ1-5,CASRAGPTNQPQHF,TGCGCCAGCAGAGCCGGGCCCACTAATCAGCCCCAGCATTTT
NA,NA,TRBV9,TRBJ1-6,CASSGTLYSPLHF,TGTGCCAGCAGCGGGACACTGTACTCACCCCTCCACTTT
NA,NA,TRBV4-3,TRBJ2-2,CASSQEQGTGELFF,TGCGCCAGCAGCCAAGAACAGGGAACCGGGGAGCTGTTTTTT
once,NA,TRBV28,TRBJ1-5,CASSVGRGFNQPQHF,TGTGCCAGCAGCGTAGGCAGAGGCTTCAATCAGCCCCAGCATTTT
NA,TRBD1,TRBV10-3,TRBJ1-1,CAISGRDRGSGNTEAFF,TGTGCCATCAGTGGGAGGGACAGGGGTTCCGGGAACACTGAAGCTTTCTTT
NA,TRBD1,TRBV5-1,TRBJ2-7,CASPTGREQYF,TGCGCCAGTCCGACAGGGAGAGAGCAGTACTTC
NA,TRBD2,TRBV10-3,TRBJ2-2,CAISVFAGEEELFF,TGTGCCATCAGTGTATTTGCGGGAGAGGAGGAGCTGTTTTTT
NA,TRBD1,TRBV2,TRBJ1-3,CASIPGQGISGNTIYF,TGTGCCAGCATCCCGGGACAGGGCATCTCTGGAAACACCATATATTTT
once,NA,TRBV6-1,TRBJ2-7,CASSARAYEQYF,TGTGCCAGCAGTGCCAGGGCCTACGAGCAGTACTTC
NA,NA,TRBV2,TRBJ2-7,CASSPDLGTYEQYF,TGTGCCAGCAGTCCGGACCTTGGGACATACGAGCAGTACTTC
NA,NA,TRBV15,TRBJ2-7,CATSRDQGASYEQYF,TGTGCCACCAGCAGAGATCAAGGGGCCTCCTACGAGCAGTACTTC
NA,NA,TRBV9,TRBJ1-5,CASSDPDSNQPQHF,TGTGCCAGCAGCGATCCGGATAGCAATCAGCCCCAGCATTTT
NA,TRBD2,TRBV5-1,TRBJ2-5,CASSLPSGDQETQYF,TGCGCCAGCAGCTTGCCTAGCGGGGACCAAGAGACCCAGTACTTC
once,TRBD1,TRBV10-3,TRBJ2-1,CAISGTGFDEQFF,TGTGCCATCAGTGGGACAGGGTTCGATGAGCAGTTCTTC
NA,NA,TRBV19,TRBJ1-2,CASSRFRQGGYGYTF,TGTGCCAGTAGCAGATTCCGGCAGGGAGGATATGGCTACACCTTC
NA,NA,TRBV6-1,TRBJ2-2,CASSPAEVATGELFF,TGTGCCAGCAGTCCAGCGGAGGTAGCCACCGGGGAGCTGTTTTTT
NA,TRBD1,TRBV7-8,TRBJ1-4,CASSSIQGANEKLFF,TGTGCCAGCAGTTCTATTCAGGGGGCTAATGAAAAACTGTTTTTT
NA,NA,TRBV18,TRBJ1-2,CASSLLTQAYYGYTF,TGTGCCAGCTCACTATTAACACAGGCTTACTATGGCTACACCTTC
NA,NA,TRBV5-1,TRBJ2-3,CASSAGSNLGDTQYF,TGCGCCAGCAGCGCGGGGTCCAATCTGGGAGATACGCAGTATTTT
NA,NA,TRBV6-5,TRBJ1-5,CASSYRQNSNQPQHF,TGTGCCAGCAGTTACCGACAGAATAGCAATCAGCCCCAGCATTTT
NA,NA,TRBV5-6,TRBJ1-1,CASSQPGAVNTEAFF,TGTGCCAGCAGCCAACCCGGGGCGGTGAACACTGAAGCTTTCTTT
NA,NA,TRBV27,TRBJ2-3,CASSSRADTQYF,TGTGCCAGCAGTTCGAGGGCAGATACGCAGTATTTT
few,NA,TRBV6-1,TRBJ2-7,CASSFPPTYEQYF,TGTGCCAGCAGTTTTCCCCCGACCTACGAGCAGTACTTC
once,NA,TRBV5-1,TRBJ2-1,CASNQGLHNEQFF,TGCGCCAGCAATCAGGGCCTCCACAATGAGCAGTTCTTC
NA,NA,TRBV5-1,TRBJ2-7,CASSWTERSYEQYF,TGCGCCAGCAGCTGGACAGAGCGATCCTACGAGCAGTACTTC
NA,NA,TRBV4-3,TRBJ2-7,CASSQVGVGGEQYF,TGCGCCAGCAGCCAAGTAGGAGTCGGTGGGGAGCAGTACTTC
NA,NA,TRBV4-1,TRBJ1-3,CASSQEGGTGNTIYF,TGCGCCAGCAGCCAAGAAGGAGGGACTGGAAACACCATATATTTT
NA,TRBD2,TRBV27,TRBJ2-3,CASSSVAGGSDTQYF,TGTGCCAGCAGTTCTGTAGCGGGGGGTTCAGATACGCAGTATTTT
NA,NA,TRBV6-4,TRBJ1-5,CASSDSGTPIQPQHF,TGTGCCAGCAGTGACTCAGGGACACCGATTCAGCCCCAGCATTTT
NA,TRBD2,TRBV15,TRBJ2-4,CATSRDRGVEAGSKNIQYF,TGTGCCACCAGCAGAGATCGGGGGGTAGAAGCAGGATCCAAAAACATTCAGTACTTC
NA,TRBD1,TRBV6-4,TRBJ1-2,CASSRTGSGYGYTF,TGTGCCAGCAGTCGGACAGGGAGCGGCTATGGCTACACCTTC
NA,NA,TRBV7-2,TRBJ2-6,CASSFSHSGANVLTF,TGTGCCAGCAGCTTTTCCCACTCTGGGGCCAACGTCCTGACTTTC
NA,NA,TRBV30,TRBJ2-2,CACPSSLSNTGELFF,TGTGCCTGTCCCTCCAGTCTTTCGAACACCGGGGAGCTGTTTTTT
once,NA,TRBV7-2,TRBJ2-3,CASIIRTGSWGEQYF,TGTGCCAGCATTATAAGAACCGGTTCCTGGGGGGAGCAGTATTTT
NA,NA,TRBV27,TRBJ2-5,CASRGASQETQYF,TGTGCCAGCAGGGGAGCGTCACAAGAGACCCAGTACTTC
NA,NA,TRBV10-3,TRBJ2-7,CAISESRVGGYEQYF,TGTGCCATCAGTGAGTCGAGGGTAGGGGGTTACGAGCAGTACTTC
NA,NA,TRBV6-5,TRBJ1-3,CASSQKALGNTIYF,TGTGCCAGCAGCCAAAAGGCTCTGGGAAACACCATATATTTT
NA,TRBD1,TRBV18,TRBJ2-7,CASSPWTGAYEQYF,TGTGCCAGCTCACCTTGGACAGGGGCCTACGAGCAGTACTTC
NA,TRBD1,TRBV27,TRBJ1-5,CASSPGDRGLRQPQHF,TGTGCCAGCAGTCCGGGGGACAGGGGGCTTCGTCAGCCCCAGCATTTT